Below are 23 T cell receptor beta chains sequenced from a single sample in a study of T-cell reconstitution after alpha-beta-depleted transplantation in children. Preparation of the TCRbeta library involved a method that used unique molecular identifiers. TCRdb recomputed calls from the PCR reads with MiXCR, one row per CDR3 protein. Seen here are hundreds of thousands of distinct CDR3 sequences, 13% observed once, and the top ten hold roughly 2.3%. Sequenced here: PBMCs, mostly from graft donor cells, sampled 360 days after TCRalphabeta/CD19-depleted stem cell transplant. Source of these receptors: a male patient under 18 who had a stem cell transplant for acute myeloid leukemia, so the T cells may come from the graft donor.

The rearrangement links TRBV9 to TRBJ1-1; 9 bases map to TRBD1. This CDR3 has 13 residues. V shed 8 bases, J shed 5 bases, and the junction held 7 bases outside the gene matches. From germline, CDR1 is SGDLS and CDR2 YYNGEE. The CDR3 reads CASKGTGITEAFF. In DNA, the CDR3 is TGTGCCAGTAAAGGGACAGGGATAACTGAAGCTTTCTTT.

V usage is TRBV15 and J usage is TRBJ2-3; TRBD2 matches 7 bases. The junction had 10 bases not matched to a gene; V was cut back by 0 bases and J by 4 bases. This CDR3 comprises 17 residues. CDR1 and CDR2 (germline): LNHNV, YYDKDF (reference sequence). The CDR3 region has the DNA TGTGCCACCAGCAGAGATAGGATGGGAGGGCACCCAGATACGCAGTATTTT. Translation gives CATSRDRMGGHPDTQYF.

There are a few counts of this clonotype. The V gene is TRBV7-3, the J gene TRBJ2-1, with 11 bases that match TRBD2. The germline gives CDR1 SGHTA, CDR2 FQGTGA. The V and J ends lost 4 bases and 7 bases, in that order; junction bases with no gene match: 9. The CDR3 has 16 amino acids. The CDR3 spells CASSSSSGRPWNEQFF. CDR3 coding DNA: TGTGCCAGCAGCTCCTCTAGCGGGAGGCCTTGGAATGAGCAGTTCTTC. The whole variable domain, filled in from reference TRBV7-3 and TRBJ2-1, reads GAGVSQTPSNKVTEKGKYVELRCDPISGHTALYWYRQSLGQGPEFLIYFQGTGAADDSGLPNDRFFAVRPEGSVSTLKIQRTERGDSAVYLCASSSSSGRPWNEQFFGPGTRLTVL.

The chain recombines TRBV7-3 with TRBJ2-3; 7 nucleotides agree with TRBD2. Germline V gene lookup returns CDR1 SGHTA and CDR2 FQGTGA. The CDR3 has 15 amino acids. The J segment lost 2 bases and the V segment lost 5 bases, leaving 7 bases of the junction unmatched. The CDR3 sequence is CASSHSGLVTDTQYF. In nucleotides, the CDR3 is TGTGCCAGCAGCCATAGCGGGCTCGTCACAGATACGCAGTATTTT.

This chain connects TRBV12-5 to TRBJ1-2, with D tentatively TRBD1 (6 bases). The germline V gene encodes CDR1 LGHNT and CDR2 FRNRAP. The CDR3 consists of 16 residues. V lost 0 bases, J lost 3 bases, and 14 bases lay in between. Here the CDR3 reads CASGLVAGDSYYGYTF. CDR3 nucleotides: TGTGCTAGTGGTTTGGTCGCAGGGGACTCGTACTATGGCTACACCTTC.

Turning to this clonotype: The CDR3 end shows no conserved phenylalanine or tryptophan, and so a read error is likely. V is TRBV6-6 and J is TRBJ2-5; D uncertain. This CDR3 comprises 13 residues. V was cut by 3 bases and J by 4 bases, with 9 bases left in between. CDR1 is MNHNY, CDR2 SVGAGI, per germline (reference sequence). The CDR3 nucleotides are TGTGCCAGCAGTTATCGCATGGGAGAGACCCAGTACATC. Protein: CASSYRMGETQYI.

This clonotype appeared a few times. This rearrangement joins TRBV28 to TRBJ2-1, with 9 positions matching TRBD2. Trimming at V came to 4 bases and at J to 5 bases, leaving 6 bases not matched to a gene. The germline V gene has CDR1 MDHEN and CDR2 SYDVKM. The CDR3 covers 15 residues. The CDR3 loop is CASSSAGGANNEQFF. Here the CDR3 DNA reads TGTGCCAGCAGTTCGGCGGGAGGGGCAAACAATGAGCAGTTCTTC.

The chain couples TRBV9 to TRBJ2-7, with TRBD2 identical over 8 bases. Germline V gene data show CDR1 as SGDLS and CDR2 as YYNGEE. V shed 3 bases, J shed 7 bases, and the junction held 9 bases outside the gene matches. The CDR3 is made up of 14 amino acids. The CDR3, as DNA: TGTGCCAGCAGCGGTGGACTAGCTTTGGGGGAGCAGTACTTC. Translated: CASSGGLALGEQYF.

The J gene is TRBJ1-3, the V gene TRBV7-6, with D maybe TRBD1 (5 bases). Germline CDR1 and CDR2: SGHVS and FNYEAQ. CDR3 length: 16 amino acids. Trimming stripped 3 bases from V and 4 bases from J, with 16 bases between. The CDR3 loop is CASSLTGPPPGNTIYF. Here the CDR3 DNA reads TGTGCCAGCAGCTTGACGGGACCTCCACCAGGAAACACCATATATTTT.

This clonotype has just a few counts. This CDR3 is CASNLLQGVLGEQYF. CDR3 nucleotides: TGTGCCAGCAACCTACTACAGGGAGTCCTAGGGGAGCAGTACTTC. The chain couples TRBV6-2 or TRBV6-3 to TRBJ2-7; tentative D call: TRBD1 (6 bases). The ends were cut back, 7 bases at V and 7 bases at J, with 23 bases in the middle. CDR1 and CDR2 from the germline V gene are MNHEY and SVGEGT. The CDR3 totals 15 residues.

The chain recombines TRBV29-1 with TRBJ2-1; 9 bases are a match to TRBD2. With V trimmed by 5 bases and J by 3 bases, 2 bases remained unmatched. Germline V gene lookup returns CDR1 SQVTM and CDR2 ANQGSEA. CDR3 length equals 13 residues. CDR3 sequence: CSVLLAGYNEQFF. CDR3 in DNA: TGCAGCGTTCTACTAGCGGGCTACAATGAGCAGTTCTTC.

The CDR3 protein is CASSLVQGVRETQYF. CDR3 sequence (DNA): TGTGCCAGCAGCTTGGTTCAGGGGGTCAGGGAGACCCAGTACTTC. The rearrangement links TRBV7-6 to TRBJ2-5; the match to TRBD1 covers 7 bases. V was pared by 3 bases and J by 5 bases, with 9 bases of the junction left unmatched. Germline lookup yields CDR1 SGHVS and CDR2 FNYEAQ. This CDR3 spans 15 amino acids.

This clonotype was counted a few times. This rearrangement joins TRBV6-5 to TRBJ2-7; tentative D call: TRBD2 (5 bases). Trimming took off 8 bases at V and 1 base at J, with 18 bases between the two ends. Germline loops: CDR1 MNHEY, CDR2 SVGAGI. This CDR3 has 15 residues. The CDR3 loop reads CASSGLGVGSYEQYF. The CDR3 coding sequence is TGTGCCAGCTCGGGTCTCGGGGTTGGATCCTACGAGCAGTACTTC.

This rearrangement joins TRBV7-2 to TRBJ2-4; D may match TRBD1 or TRBD2 (5 bases each). CDR1 and CDR2 from the germline V gene are SGHTA and FQGNSA. The CDR3 has 16 amino acids. V gave up 4 bases and J gave up 0 bases, with 13 bases separating them. The CDR3 reads CASSSTGTGAKNIQYF. The DNA for the CDR3 is TGTGCCAGCAGCTCCACCGGGACGGGAGCCAAAAACATTCAGTACTTC.

There are a few counts of this clonotype. The V call is TRBV11-2, the J call TRBJ2-1; D remains ambiguous. Germline V gene sequence: CDR1 SGHAT, CDR2 FQNNGV. The CDR3 runs to 13 residues. Between the trimmed V and J ends, which lost 0 bases and 6 bases, there was a span of 6 bases. The CDR3 protein is CASSLERINEQFF. For the CDR3, the DNA is TGTGCCAGCAGCTTAGAGAGGATCAATGAGCAGTTCTTC.

The gene calls are TRBV29-1 and TRBJ2-1; no firm D call. This CDR3 has 15 residues. V dropped 3 bases and J dropped 0 bases, with 12 bases sitting between them. Germline lookup yields CDR1 SQVTM and CDR2 ANQGSEA. CDR3 in DNA: TGCAGCGTTGATACAGCTTTGACCTCCTACAATGAGCAGTTCTTC. Its translation: CSVDTALTSYNEQFF.

The J gene is TRBJ2-3, the V gene TRBV20-1, with 9 bases that match TRBD2. The junction had 6 bases not matched to a gene; V was cut back by 5 bases and J by 3 bases. CDR3 length: 14 amino acids. CDR1 is DFQATT and CDR2 is SNEGSKA in the germline V gene (reference sequence). The CDR3 region has the DNA TGCAGTGCTCTAGTTCTAGCGGGAACAGATACGCAGTATTTT. Protein: CSALVLAGTDTQYF.

Ten or more counts support this clonotype. J is TRBJ2-7 and V is TRBV19, with TRBD1 matching over 9 bases. Trimming cost V 7 bases and J 2 bases; bases outside gene matches: 6. The CDR3 totals 14 residues. CDR1 is LNHDA and CDR2 is SQIVND in the germline V gene (reference sequence). For the CDR3, the DNA is TGTGCCAGTACTGCCGGGACAGGGACCTACGAGCAGTACTTC. Its protein is CASTAGTGTYEQYF.

This clonotype occurred a few times. The chain couples TRBV9 to TRBJ2-7; D is ambiguous. V dropped 0 bases and J dropped 2 bases, with 12 bases sitting between them. CDR3 length equals 15 residues. Germline CDR1 SGDLS, CDR2 YYNGEE. The CDR3 here is CASSVGVAKAYEQYF. DNA for the CDR3: TGTGCCAGCAGCGTAGGTGTAGCAAAGGCCTACGAGCAGTACTTC. The variable domain in full, completed from reference TRBV9 and TRBJ2-7, reads DSGVTQTPKHLITATGQRVTLRCSPRSGDLSVYWYQQSLDQGLQFLIQYYNGEERAKGNILERFSAQQFPDLHSELNLSSLELGDSALYFCASSVGVAKAYEQYFGPGTRLTVT.

This clonotype was counted between two and nine times. V and J are TRBV11-2 and TRBJ1-1; D is possibly TRBD1 (6 bases). The CDR3 runs 13 residues. The germline CDR1 and CDR2 sequences are SGHAT and FQNNGV. Trimming took 5 bases from V and 4 from J, leaving 11 bases between them. CDR3 protein: CASSPGATTEAFF. In DNA form, the CDR3 reads TGTGCCAGCAGCCCAGGGGCTACCACTGAAGCTTTCTTT.

This clonotype was seen at least ten times. The chain recombines TRBV14 with TRBJ2-1; D is uncertain. Germline CDR1 and CDR2: SGHDN and FVKESK. The V end lost 0 bases, the J end lost 2 bases, and 11 bases lay between the germline ends. This CDR3 comprises 16 residues. The CDR3 loop reads CASSQDWQRTYNEQFF. The CDR3 DNA reads TGTGCCAGCAGCCAAGATTGGCAGAGGACCTACAATGAGCAGTTCTTC.

In this sample, this clonotype turned up a few times. The genes are TRBV7-2 and TRBJ2-7, with D perhaps matching TRBD2 (7 bases). Germline-derived CDR1 and CDR2 are SGHTA and FQGNSA. This CDR3 contains 15 residues. V lost 4 bases and J lost 4, with 17 bases in between. Written as DNA, the CDR3 is TGTGCCAGCAGCTCCCTGACGGGGGGCCTTTACGAGCAGTACTTC. Its translation is CASSSLTGGLYEQYF. Based on the CDR3 plus reference TRBV7-2 and TRBJ2-7, the full variable domain is GAGVSQSPSNKVTEKGKDVELRCDPISGHTALYWYRQSLGQGLEFLIYFQGNSAPDKSGLPSDRFSAERTGGSVSTLTIQRTQQEDSAVYLCASSSLTGGLYEQYFGPGTRLTVT.

This clonotype was observed a handful of times. This rearrangement joins TRBV30 to TRBJ1-4; D uncertain. CDR1 is GTSNPN, CDR2 SVGIG, per germline (reference sequence). This CDR3 is 17 amino acids long. Between the trimmed V and J ends, which lost 0 bases and 3 bases, there was a span of 17 bases. The CDR3 nucleotides read TGTGCCTGGAGTGTGAGGAGGGCCGGTTTATCTAATGAAAAACTGTTTTTT. Translated, it gives CAWSVRRAGLSNEKLFF.